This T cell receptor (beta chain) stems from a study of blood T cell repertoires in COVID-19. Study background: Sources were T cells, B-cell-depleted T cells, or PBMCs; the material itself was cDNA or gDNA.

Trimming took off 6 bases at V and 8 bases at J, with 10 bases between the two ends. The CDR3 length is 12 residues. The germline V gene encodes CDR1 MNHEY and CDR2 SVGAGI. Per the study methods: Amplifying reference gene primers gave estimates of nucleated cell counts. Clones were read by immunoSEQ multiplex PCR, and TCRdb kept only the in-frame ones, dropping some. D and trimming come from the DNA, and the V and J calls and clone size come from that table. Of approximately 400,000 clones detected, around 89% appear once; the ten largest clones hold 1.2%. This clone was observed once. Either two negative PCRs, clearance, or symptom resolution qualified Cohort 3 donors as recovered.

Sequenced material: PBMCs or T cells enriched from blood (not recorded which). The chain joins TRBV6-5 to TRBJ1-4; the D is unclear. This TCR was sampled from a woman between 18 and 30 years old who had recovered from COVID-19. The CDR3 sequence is CASSQLGEKLFF. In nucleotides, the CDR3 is TGTGCCAGCAGCCAGCTCGGGGAAAAACTGTTTTTT.